The clone carrying this TCR beta chain was observed many times. Each donor supplied approximately 10 milliliters of peripheral blood. No fewer than 5.5 micrograms of total RNA were isolated from every sample. This sample is part of a study of blood T cells in healthy people across ages. Turning to the study itself: About one barcoded beta molecule per two T cells was captured by template switching.

V lost 5 bases to trimming and J lost 4 bases; unmatched junction nucleotides: 11. Germline V gives CDR1 DFQATT, CDR2 SNEGSKA (reference sequence). This CDR3 has 15 amino acids. The second PCR ran roughly 6 to 11 cycles with a sample-barcoded 5' primer and J-beta primers. TCRdb recomputed calls from the 5' RACE reads with MiXCR, one row per CDR3 protein. Of just under 900,000 distinct CDR3 sequences in the sample, under 30% were seen once. The source of this sequence is a woman of 80 years or more in good health. The sequenced sample was blood. The gene calls are TRBV20-1 and TRBJ1-5; 7 bases are a match to TRBD1. The DNA of the CDR3 is TGCAGTGCTTTAGAGACAGGGTTGTTTAATCAGCCCCAGCATTTT. Its protein product is CSALETGLFNQPQHF.